The clone carrying this T cell receptor beta chain was seen repeatedly, ten times or more. Its antigen is undetermined. The V gene end was trimmed by 2 bases and the J gene end by 5 bases; junction bases not matched to a gene: 5. The CDR3 is 14 residues long. Per germline, CDR1 GTSNPN and CDR2 SVGIG (reference sequence). TCRdb ran MiXCR on the 5' RACE reads and lists one entry per CDR3 protein. The sample shows 6,000 to 9,000 distinct CDR3 sequences, about 3.3% of them seen only once. This entry belongs to a study of spatial heterogeneity in lung cancer. Study in general: Tumor-region counts of TCR transcripts tracked strongly with a T cell module score from matched bulk RNA-seq.

Time point of the sample: sample taken at primary tumor resection. Findings of the study overall: Nonsynonymous mutations, ubiquitous and regional, were tracked respectively by counts of ubiquitous and regional expanded TCRs. Intratumoral expanded alpha and beta TCR counts were found to track tumor mutation counts.

V is TRBV30 and J is TRBJ2-1; 8 nucleotides align to TRBD1. The specimen comprised lung tumor tissue, sampled at surgery. This TCR derives from a male donor with early-stage non-small cell lung cancer. The CDR3 loop reads CAWSLGQEHNEQFF. The CDR3 DNA is TGTGCCTGGAGTTTGGGACAGGAACACAATGAGCAGTTCTTC.